These 8 T cell receptor beta chains came from one sample sequenced in a study of cytomegalovirus exposure and HLA in healthy donors. TCRdb keeps only in-frame clones here, not all; method: immunoSEQ multiplex PCR. The sample shows some 110,000 clones, approximately 88% of them seen only once. The sequencing sample was made of PBMCs. Every receptor here comes from a man between 18 and 29 years old in good health and CMV-seronegative.

V is TRBV6-1 and J is TRBJ2-2; D is undetermined. Germline CDR1 reads MNHNS; CDR2 reads SASEGT. Trimming removed 5 bases from V and 4 bases from J, with 14 bases in between. The CDR3 has 15 residues. This chain's CDR3 is CASSPKRLGTGELFF. In DNA, the CDR3 is TGTGCCAGCAGTCCGAAGCGATTGGGCACCGGGGAGCTGTTTTTT.

The chain uses TRBV27 and TRBJ2-1, with 9 nucleotides matching TRBD2. Germline lookup yields CDR1 MNHEY and CDR2 SMNVEV (reference sequence). CDR3 size: 15 residues. Unmatched junction bases numbered 7, after V lost 2 bases and J lost 8 bases. The CDR3 DNA is TGTGCCAGCAGTTTAAAGGCGGGAGGGCCATATGAGCAGTTCTTC. Amino acid sequence: CASSLKAGGPYEQFF.

The chain recombines TRBV11-2 with TRBJ2-2; D might be TRBD2 (6 bases). The CDR3 runs to 16 residues. Germline CDR1 SGHAT, CDR2 FQNNGV. Trimming pared 6 bases from V and 3 bases from J, leaving 17 bases between. Here the CDR3 reads CASRPSGTGYTGELFF. CDR3 DNA: TGTGCCAGCAGGCCGTCCGGGACTGGATACACCGGGGAGCTGTTTTTT.

The chain carries TRBV7-9 and TRBJ2-3; maybe TRBD2 (6 bases). Trimming left V 3 bases short and J 2 bases short, with 15 bases between. Germline V gives CDR1 SEHNR, CDR2 FQNEAQ (reference sequence). The CDR3 loop spans 16 amino acids. The CDR3 loop reads CASSLGDLTVTDTQYF. For the CDR3, the DNA is TGTGCCAGCAGCTTGGGGGACTTAACTGTCACAGATACGCAGTATTTT.

The genes are TRBV28 and TRBJ1-1; the match to TRBD1 covers 7 bases. This CDR3 region has 15 residues. Germline V gene sequence: CDR1 MDHEN, CDR2 SYDVKM. The junction had 10 bases not matched to a gene; V was cut back by 8 bases and J by 1 base. The CDR3 DNA is TGTGCCAGCGAAACACCAAACAGGGGGAACACTGAAGCTTTCTTT. Amino acids: CASETPNRGNTEAFF.

The table lists this clone with a count of one. The chain joins TRBV28 to TRBJ1-5; D possibly corresponds to TRBD1 (5 bases). The CDR3 sequence is 14 residues long. Trimming left V 5 bases short and J 2 bases short, with 10 bases between. Germline CDR1 is MDHEN and CDR2 is SYDVKM. Here the CDR3 reads CASSHRRGNQPQHF. For the CDR3, the DNA is TGTGCCAGCAGTCACAGGAGGGGCAATCAGCCCCAGCATTTT.

The chain combines TRBV28 with TRBJ2-1; a possible D gene is TRBD1 (6 bases). This CDR3 has 15 residues. The germline V gene encodes CDR1 MDHEN and CDR2 SYDVKM. The V and J ends lost 5 bases and 0 bases respectively, with 11 bases between them. The CDR3 protein is CASSGTQSSYNEQFF. DNA for the CDR3: TGTGCCAGCAGTGGGACACAGAGCTCCTACAATGAGCAGTTCTTC. Drawing the rest from reference TRBV28 and TRBJ2-1, the complete variable domain is DVKVTQSSRYLVKRTGEKVFLECVQDMDHENMFWYRQDPGLGLRLIYFSYDVKMKEKGDIPEGYSVSREKKERFSLILESASTNQTSMYLCASSGTQSSYNEQFFGPGTRLTVL.

The chain is built from TRBV9 and TRBJ2-7; TRBD1 agrees at 11 bases. Germline CDR1 SGDLS, CDR2 YYNGEE. There are 14 residues in the CDR3. The trim removed 4 bases at V and 4 bases at J, leaving 4 bases unmatched. CDR3 protein: CASSQGQGAYEQYF. For the CDR3, the DNA is TGTGCCAGCAGCCAAGGACAGGGGGCTTACGAGCAGTACTTC.